Listed below are T cell receptor beta chains from one sample, sequenced in a study of metastatic and nonmetastatic thyroid tumors. MiXCR reprocessed the PCR reads for TCRdb. The sample shows about 30,000 clones, less than 30% of them seen only once. Sequences were obtained from blood. The receptors shown here come from a female donor with papillary thyroid cancer or a benign thyroid nodule (not recorded which). Some clones in this sample may be carry-over from other donors' samples. Both conserved end residues are part of each CDR3. The D gene is left open where the match is weak. Rows may omit the clone size; those that give it use once, few, many or a size class.

V,J,D,size,CDR3,DNA
TRBV28,TRBJ1-5,NA,NA,CASSRDSQPQHF,TGTGCCAGCAGTAGGGATTCTCAGCCCCAGCATTTT
TRBV6-2/TRBV6-3,TRBJ1-2,NA,medium-sized,CASSYRNYGYTF,TGTGCCAGCAGTTATAGAAACTATGGCTACACCTTC
TRBV28,TRBJ2-2,TRBD2,few,CASSRTSARDGELFF,TGTGCCAGCAGTCGGACTAGCGCCCGTGACGGGGAGCTGTTTTTT
TRBV5-1,TRBJ2-1,TRBD2,medium-sized,CASSPRERGNEQFF,TGCGCCAGCAGCCCCCGGGAGCGGGGGAATGAGCAGTTCTTC
TRBV6-6,TRBJ2-7,NA,NA,CASSYDGGHPTYEQYF,TGTGCCAGCAGTTACGATGGAGGACACCCTACCTACGAGCAGTACTTC
TRBV12-3/TRBV12-4,TRBJ1-5,NA,many,CASSLEYQPQHF,TGTGCCAGCAGTCTCGAATATCAGCCCCAGCATTTT
TRBV7-3,TRBJ1-6,TRBD1,many,CASSWDRSSPLHF,TGTGCCAGCAGCTGGGACAGGTCGTCACCCCTCCACTTT
TRBV12-3/TRBV12-4,TRBJ1-6,TRBD1,NA,CASSLQGARNSPLHF,TGTGCCAGCAGTCTGCAGGGGGCGCGGAATTCACCCCTCCACTTT
TRBV7-9,TRBJ2-2,NA,NA,CASRAGVFTGELFF,TGTGCCAGCCGGGCAGGGGTCTTCACCGGGGAGCTGTTTTTT
TRBV20-1,TRBJ2-3,TRBD2,NA,CSAIAGSVSLGVDTQYF,TGCAGTGCCATAGCGGGATCCGTAAGTTTAGGTGTAGATACGCAGTATTTT
TRBV7-2,TRBJ2-2,NA,NA,CASSLAWLTGELFF,TGTGCCAGCAGCTTAGCGTGGCTCACCGGGGAGCTGTTTTTT
TRBV20-1,TRBJ2-1,NA,NA,CSARVQNGFNEQFF,TGCAGTGCTAGAGTTCAAAACGGTTTCAATGAGCAGTTCTTC
TRBV6-1,TRBJ2-7,NA,NA,CASSPGFSYEQYF,TGTGCCAGCAGTCCAGGGTTCTCCTACGAGCAGTACTTC
TRBV6-1,TRBJ1-3,TRBD1,NA,CASSGGTVSGNTIYF,TGTGCCAGCAGTGGCGGGACAGTCTCTGGAAACACCATATATTTT
TRBV19,TRBJ2-3,NA,few,CASSIEYTETQYF,TGTGCCAGTAGTATAGAATACACGGAAACGCAGTATTTT
TRBV6-1,TRBJ1-1,NA,few,CASRHQGYTEAFF,TGTGCCAGCAGGCACCAGGGGTACACTGAAGCTTTCTTT
TRBV5-1,TRBJ2-3,TRBD2,many,CASSLAGGADTQYF,TGCGCCAGCAGCTTGGCGGGGGGAGCAGATACGCAGTATTTT
TRBV6-1,TRBJ1-2,NA,NA,CASSEDGNNYGYTF,TGTGCCAGCAGTGAGGACGGCAATAACTATGGCTACACCTTC
TRBV7-2,TRBJ2-1,NA,many,CASSLALRPPYNEQFF,TGTGCCAGCAGCTTAGCCCTGAGACCACCCTACAATGAGCAGTTCTTC
TRBV28,TRBJ2-7,TRBD2,few,CASSFELADHYEQYF,TGTGCCAGCAGTTTTGAGCTAGCGGACCACTACGAGCAGTACTTC
TRBV11-2,TRBJ2-1,NA,NA,CASSWGVGAGDNEQFF,TGTGCCAGCAGCTGGGGTGTGGGAGCCGGTGACAATGAGCAGTTCTTC
TRBV6-1,TRBJ2-2,NA,NA,CASRPSGGTGELFF,TGTGCCAGCAGGCCCTCTGGTGGGACCGGGGAGCTGTTTTTT
TRBV11-1,TRBJ2-7,TRBD1,once,CASSHPGQGFSSYEQYF,TGTGCCAGCAGCCACCCGGGACAGGGGTTTAGCTCCTACGAGCAGTACTTC
TRBV6-1,TRBJ2-3,NA,NA,CAIEQGFPDTQYF,TGTGCCATCGAACAGGGTTTCCCCGATACGCAGTATTTT
TRBV6-1,TRBJ1-1,NA,medium-sized,CASQRGSETEAFF,TGTGCCAGCCAAAGGGGTTCGGAGACTGAAGCTTTCTTT
TRBV6-9,TRBJ2-7,NA,few,CAIRYLTPGPPPYEQYF,TGTGCCATCAGGTATCTTACCCCGGGACCCCCTCCCTACGAGCAGTACTTC
TRBV5-6,TRBJ2-7,NA,many,CASSLVGYEQYF,TGTGCCAGCAGCTTGGTGGGCTACGAGCAGTACTTC
TRBV6-1,TRBJ1-3,NA,NA,CASSEARGSAGNTIYF,TGTGCCAGCAGTGAAGCGCGAGGGTCGGCTGGAAACACCATATATTTT
TRBV6-1,TRBJ2-5,NA,many,CASSGQETQYF,TGTGCCAGCAGTGGGCAAGAGACCCAGTACTTC
TRBV14,TRBJ2-7,NA,NA,CASSQLATYYEQYF,TGTGCCAGCAGCCAACTTGCGACATACTACGAGCAGTACTTC
TRBV12-5,TRBJ2-2,NA,NA,CASGLPRLYSTGELFF,TGTGCTAGTGGTTTGCCAAGACTATACTCCACCGGGGAGCTGTTTTTT
TRBV6-5,TRBJ1-2,TRBD1,NA,CASSYRSGGYGYTF,TGTGCCAGCAGCTATCGTTCAGGGGGCTATGGCTACACCTTC
TRBV12-3/TRBV12-4,TRBJ2-6,NA,many,CATPGPLGGANVLTF,TGTGCCACCCCGGGCCCTCTGGGGGGGGCCAACGTCCTGACTTTC
TRBV24-1,TRBJ2-1,TRBD2,few,CATSEGGGAKSNEQFF,TGTGCCACCAGTGAAGGCGGGGGGGCCAAATCCAATGAGCAGTTCTTC
TRBV20-1,TRBJ1-6,NA,NA,CSARRDRPPLHF,TGCAGTGCTAGAAGGGATCGGCCACCCCTCCACTTT
TRBV7-2,TRBJ2-7,NA,few,CARPGGTPNEQYF,TGTGCCAGGCCGGGGGGCACCCCCAACGAGCAGTACTTC
TRBV29-1,TRBJ2-2,TRBD1,NA,CSVGVDRGSSYTGELFF,TGCAGCGTCGGGGTGGACAGGGGTAGCTCATACACCGGGGAGCTGTTTTTT
TRBV19,TRBJ2-7,TRBD1,NA,CASSPGQSPQGSYEQYF,TGTGCCAGTAGCCCGGGACAGTCTCCTCAGGGGTCCTACGAGCAGTACTTC
TRBV6-1,TRBJ1-2,NA,medium-sized,CASSERSTGRHGYTF,TGTGCCAGCAGTGAAAGGTCTACAGGGAGGCATGGCTACACCTTC
TRBV14,TRBJ2-3,NA,many,CASSQDRYTQYF,TGTGCCAGCAGCCAAGATCGGTATACGCAGTATTTT
TRBV7-3,TRBJ2-2,NA,NA,CASSPRLTGELFF,TGTGCCAGCAGCCCGCGGTTGACCGGGGAGCTGTTTTTT